This T cell receptor (beta chain) emerged from a study of CD8 T cells in ankylosing spondylitis. Findings of the study overall: A TCR beta motif of 8 or 9 highly homologous variants appeared characteristic of ankylosing spondylitis blood.

Using its own MiXCR run on the 5' RACE reads, TCRdb lists one record per CDR3 protein. The sample has about 330,000 distinct CDR3 sequences; around 8% are singletons. This clonotype was observed at least ten times. Its cognate antigen is unknown. Germline assignment: CDR1 SNHLY and CDR2 FYNNEI. The CDR3 runs 13 residues. Trimming at V came to 7 bases and at J to 3 bases, leaving 6 bases not matched to a gene. This receptor was taken from a male donor with ankylosing spondylitis. The chain combines TRBV2 with TRBJ2-7; 7 nucleotides match TRBD2. The specimen was blood, either unsorted or a sorted T cell fraction (not recorded which). Written as DNA, the CDR3 is TGTGCCAGCACCCTTAAGCGGGGCTACGAGCAGTACTTC. Translating it yields CASTLKRGYEQYF.